Following are 21 T cell receptor beta chains from one sample sequenced in a study of graft-versus-host responses after intestinal transplantation. The repertoire was sequenced with immunoSEQ multiplex PCR; TCRdb's copy has only in-frame clones and lacks some. The table lists under 100,000 clones, about nine tenths of them singletons. The antigens of these receptors remain unknown. Sequences were derived from unstimulated CD8+ T cells sorted from spleen or lymph node cells, sampled before transplant. The receptor source for this set is a human donor who was the organ donor for an intestinal transplant.

The V and J genes are TRBV4-1 and TRBJ1-2; no firm D call. The CDR3 covers 13 residues. V was clipped by 1 base and J by 8 bases, with 11 bases between them. From germline, CDR1 is MGHRA and CDR2 YSYEKL. In DNA form, the CDR3 reads TGCGCCAGCAGCCAAGTCCCACTCAAAGGCTACACCTTC. Translating gives CASSQVPLKGYTF.

The chain employs TRBV5-6 and TRBJ1-4, with D tentatively TRBD1 (6 bases). The germline V and J ends were trimmed by 3 bases and 7 bases, with 13 bases remaining between them. The germline CDR1 and CDR2 sequences are SGHDT and YYEEEE. The CDR3 runs to 14 residues. CDR3 sequence (DNA): TGTGCCAGCAGCTCAGACAGGCAAGGTGAAAAACTGTTTTTT. Protein product: CASSSDRQGEKLFF.

The chain combines TRBV10-3 with TRBJ1-2; D gene unclear. Germline CDR1 and CDR2: ENHRY and SYGVKD. The CDR3 runs 12 residues. Trimming stripped 3 bases from V and 4 bases from J, with 6 bases between. In DNA, the CDR3 is TGTGCCATCAGTGATATTGTCTATGGCTACACCTTC. Translated: CAISDIVYGYTF.

The chain carries TRBV18 and TRBJ1-1; 9 bases fit TRBD1. Germline values: CDR1 KGHSH, CDR2 LQKENI. The CDR3 has 14 amino acids. The trim removed 3 bases at V and 1 base at J, leaving 0 bases unmatched. The CDR3 protein is CASSPGQGNTEAFF. CDR3 DNA sequence: TGTGCCAGCTCACCGGGACAGGGGAACACTGAAGCTTTCTTT.

The CDR3 sequence is CASSFRTAGGPGNEQFF. For the CDR3, the DNA is TGCGCCAGCAGCTTCCGAACTGCGGGGGGGCCGGGCAATGAGCAGTTCTTC. V is TRBV5-1 and J is TRBJ2-1; 9 positions agree with TRBD2. J lost 6 bases, V lost 2 bases, and 12 bases had no gene match. Germline CDR1 and CDR2: SGHRS and YFSETQ. CDR3 length: 17 amino acids.

The genes are TRBV5-4 and TRBJ2-5; 9 positions agree with TRBD1. The DNA matches TRBJ2-7 better at its end, which makes the J call doubtful. CDR3 length equals 17 residues. Germline V gene data show CDR1 as SGHNT and CDR2 as YYREEE (reference sequence). This CDR3 reads CASTSSTGGTTPYEQYF. CDR3 coding DNA: TGTGCCAGCACCTCCTCGACAGGGGGGACAACACCCTACGAGCAGTACTTC.

The V and J genes are TRBV7-3 and TRBJ2-6, with 7 bases identical to TRBD1. The J segment lost 2 bases and the V segment lost 5 bases, leaving 6 bases of the junction unmatched. CDR1 is SGHTA and CDR2 is FQGTGA in the germline V gene. The CDR3 contains 16 residues. This CDR3 is CASSEGTAPGANVLTF. The CDR3 DNA follows: TGTGCCAGCAGCGAAGGGACAGCCCCTGGGGCCAACGTCCTGACTTTC.

This sequence joins TRBV6-1 and TRBJ1-2; TRBD1 agrees at 9 bases. The germline gives CDR1 MNHNS, CDR2 SASEGT. Trimming took 2 bases from V and 5 from J; bases not matched to a gene: 6. This CDR3 region has 15 residues. The chain's CDR3 is CASSETRTGAYGYTF. The DNA for the CDR3 is TGTGCCAGCAGTGAAACGAGGACAGGGGCGTATGGCTACACCTTC.

J is TRBJ1-2 and V is TRBV4-3; TRBD1 aligns across 7 bases. Germline trimming cut 4 bases from V and 4 bases from J; bases unmatched to any gene: 18. The CDR3 covers 18 residues. Germline V gene lookup returns CDR1 LGHNA and CDR2 YSLEER. The CDR3: CASSPNRDSTQSFYGYTF. The CDR3 DNA reads as TGCGCCAGCAGCCCCAACCGGGACAGTACTCAATCTTTCTATGGCTACACCTTC.

V and J are TRBV29-1 and TRBJ2-1, with 7 bases that match TRBD2. The CDR3 has 14 amino acids. Germline values: CDR1 SQVTM, CDR2 ANQGSEA. Trimming removed 5 bases from V and 2 bases from J; junction bases left unmatched: 6. Written as DNA, the CDR3 is TGCAGCGTTTTCCGGGGGGACGCCTACAATGAGCAGTTCTTC. Translating it yields CSVFRGDAYNEQFF.

A word on this clone: Other DNA variants within this sample encode the same CDR3. J is TRBJ1-2 and V is TRBV20-1; D unclear. The CDR3 extends over 11 amino acids. Germline V gene lookup returns CDR1 DFQATT and CDR2 SNEGSKA (reference sequence). Trimming shortened V by 5 bases and J by 8 bases, and 12 bases separated the two germline ends. The CDR3 is CSAPGYGGYTF. CDR3 sequence (DNA): TGCAGTGCTCCAGGATATGGCGGCTACACCTTC.

V and J are TRBV27 and TRBJ1-6, with unresolved D. This CDR3 has 14 amino acids. V lost 8 bases and J lost 9, with 17 bases in between. Germline assignment: CDR1 MNHEY and CDR2 SMNVEV (reference sequence). The CDR3 sequence is CASGIGLGGSPLHF. CDR3 nucleotide sequence: TGTGCCAGCGGGATAGGGTTAGGAGGTTCACCCCTCCACTTT.

This chain connects TRBV27 to TRBJ2-1, with D possibly matching TRBD2 (5 bases). V was shortened by 5 bases and J by 8 bases, with 22 bases between the two germline ends. The germline V gene encodes CDR1 MNHEY and CDR2 SMNVEV (reference sequence). There are 16 residues in the CDR3. The CDR3 DNA follows: TGTGCCAGCAGTCCATCATCGGGGTTGGGTCTGTATGAGCAGTTCTTC. It yields the protein CASSPSSGLGLYEQFF.

This chain's CDR3 is CASSDITYEQYF. CDR3 sequence (DNA): TGTGCCAGCAGTGATATAACCTACGAGCAGTACTTC. V gene TRBV2 combines with J gene TRBJ2-7; D gene unclear. This CDR3 comprises 12 residues. The V gene lost 3 bases and the J gene lost 2 bases, with 5 bases spanning the gap. Looked up from germline, CDR1 is SNHLY and CDR2 is FYNNEI.

This clone was detected only once. In nucleotides, the CDR3 is TGTGCCAGCACCTTCGCCGGGACAGGGGGCTACGAGCAGTACTTC. Translating gives CASTFAGTGGYEQYF. The rearrangement joins TRBV27 to TRBJ2-7; 11 nucleotides align to TRBD1. J was trimmed by 3 bases and V by 7 bases; bases with no gene match: 8. Per germline, CDR1 MNHEY and CDR2 SMNVEV (reference sequence). This CDR3 spans 15 amino acids.

The rearrangement joins TRBV4-1 to TRBJ2-7; a possible D gene is TRBD2 (6 bases). The V end lost 1 base, the J end lost 7 bases, and 11 bases lay between the germline ends. The CDR3 has 13 amino acids. Germline lookup yields CDR1 MGHRA and CDR2 YSYEKL. Here the CDR3 DNA reads TGCGCCAGCAGCCAAGCGGTTGGGGGGGAGCAGTACTTC. As protein: CASSQAVGGEQYF.

V and J are TRBV11-1 and TRBJ2-7; D is unresolved. CDR1 and CDR2 from the germline V gene are SGHAT and FQDESV (reference sequence). There are 13 residues in the CDR3. V shed 8 bases and J shed 2 bases, with 13 bases lying between them. Written as DNA, the CDR3 is TGTGCCAGCTCTGCCGGCAGGACCTACGAGCAGTACTTC. This sequence encodes CASSAGRTYEQYF.

The chain joins TRBV4-3 to TRBJ2-3; 11 positions match TRBD2. The CDR3 covers 22 residues. Germline-derived CDR1 and CDR2 are LGHNA and YSLEER. Trimming removed 0 bases from V and 2 bases from J; junction bases left unmatched: 19. The CDR3 DNA sequence: TGCGCCAGCAGCCAAGATTTCGGTCTAGCGGGGGGCCTCAATTATTACACAGATACGCAGTATTTT. Protein product: CASSQDFGLAGGLNYYTDTQYF.

This clone was seen once. The chain carries TRBV4-2 and TRBJ1-5, with TRBD1 as a possible D gene (5 bases). CDR1 LGHNA and CDR2 YNFKEQ come from the germline V gene. Trimming pared 0 bases from V and 6 bases from J, leaving 15 bases between. The CDR3 sequence is 16 residues long. CDR3 bases: TGTGCCAGCAGCCAAGATCCCAGGGTCTCGACTCAGCCCCAGCATTTT. Its translation: CASSQDPRVSTQPQHF.

V usage is TRBV27 and J usage is TRBJ1-2; D is unresolved. The CDR3 has 13 residues. The germline CDR1 and CDR2 sequences are MNHEY and SMNVEV (reference sequence). The V end was cut by 9 bases, the J end by 7 bases, with 18 bases between. The CDR3 here is CASSVGVSSGYTF. The CDR3 DNA reads as TGTGCCAGTAGCGTCGGGGTTAGTAGTGGCTACACCTTC.

CDR3 in amino acids: CASSQELGADTQYF. As DNA, the CDR3 is TGTGCCAGCAGCCAAGAACTGGGGGCGGATACGCAGTATTTT. The chain employs TRBV4-2 and TRBJ2-3; perhaps TRBD1 as D (6 bases). V lost 0 bases, J lost 6 bases, and 10 bases lay in between. CDR1 LGHNA and CDR2 YNFKEQ come from the germline V gene. The CDR3 is 14 amino acids.